Listed here are 29 T cell receptor beta chains from one sample, sequenced in a study of identical twins (dated by TCRdb to about 2016). Library construction relied on 5' RACE. These reads were obtained on an Illumina HiSeq 2000. TCRdb's own reprocessing of the public reads used fastp at Q25 and MiXCR and kept productive beta chains. Identical CDR3 protein sequences are pooled into one entry, listed with their most common genes and DNA. This sample is represented by 450,000 to 650,000 distinct CDR3 sequences; just under 10% of them were singletons. The top ten constitute roughly 3% of the sample. The same specimen was also included in a second study, on yellow fever vaccine responses in identical twins.

Sequencing input: PBMCs. The receptors originated from a woman between 18 and 29 years old in good health.

This clonotype was counted a few times. The chain is built from TRBV28 and TRBJ2-5; the match to TRBD2 covers 8 bases. CDR1 MDHEN and CDR2 SYDVKM come from the germline V gene. This CDR3 has 16 residues. V lost 6 bases and J lost 3; bases outside the gene matches: 12. CDR3 in amino acids: CASSRQLAELKETQYF. In nucleotides, the CDR3 is TGTGCCAGCAGCCGTCAACTAGCGGAGCTTAAAGAGACCCAGTACTTC.

A few counts support this clonotype. The V call is TRBV2, the J call TRBJ1-5; D is undetermined. The CDR3 runs to 13 residues. Germline V CDR1 and CDR2: SNHLY, FYNNEI. Trimming removed 2 bases at V and 0 bases at J, with 2 bases between. The CDR3 region is CASSESSNQPQHF. The CDR3 nucleotides are TGTGCCAGCAGTGAAAGTAGCAATCAGCCCCAGCATTTT.

The J gene is TRBJ2-3, the V gene TRBV7-3; D may match TRBD1 or TRBD2 (6 bases each). Germline V CDR1 and CDR2: SGHTA, FQGTGA. The CDR3 is made up of 18 amino acids. The V end was cut by 1 base, the J end by 4 bases, with 21 bases between. The CDR3, as DNA: TGTGCCAGCAGCTTAATAATGGGGGGAGGACAGACCGCAGATACGCAGTATTTT. Protein: CASSLIMGGGQTADTQYF.

This rearrangement joins TRBV3-1 to TRBJ1-5, with TRBD1 as a possible D gene (6 bases). This CDR3 has 15 residues. V lost 8 bases, J lost 5 bases, and 19 bases lay in between. CDR1 and CDR2 (germline): LGHDT, YNNKEL (reference sequence). The CDR3 region has the DNA TGTGCCAGCGGCCCGGGGGGAAGGGGGTATCAGCCCCAGCATTTT. It translates to CASGPGGRGYQPQHF.

The rearrangement joins TRBV7-9 to TRBJ2-7; a weak D match, TRBD2 (6 bases). V was pared by 2 bases and J by 7 bases, with 18 bases between. Looked up from germline, CDR1 is SEHNR and CDR2 is FQNEAQ (reference sequence). The CDR3 has 15 amino acids. CDR3 in DNA: TGTGCCAGCAGCTTACCTCGGGGCGGGAATTATGAGCAGTACTTC. Amino acid sequence: CASSLPRGGNYEQYF.

This clonotype occurred a few times. V usage is TRBV15 and J usage is TRBJ2-3; TRBD1 or TRBD2 may be the D gene (6 bases each). The ends were cut back, 7 bases at V and 4 bases at J, with 15 bases in the middle. This CDR3 is built from 14 residues. Germline CDR1 LNHNV, CDR2 YYDKDF (reference sequence). The DNA of the CDR3 is TGTGCCACCAACCCGGGGGCCGCTTCAGATACGCAGTATTTT. This gives the protein CATNPGAASDTQYF.

This clonotype occurred many times. The rearrangement links TRBV11-2 to TRBJ2-7; possibly TRBD1 or TRBD2 for D (5 bases each). This CDR3 contains 15 residues. V was clipped by 0 bases and J by 6 bases, with 15 bases between them. Germline V gene sequence: CDR1 SGHAT, CDR2 FQNNGV. CDR3 sequence reads: CASSLEEVRGTEQYF. The CDR3 nucleotides are TGTGCCAGCAGCTTAGAAGAGGTTCGGGGCACCGAGCAGTACTTC.

This clonotype appeared many times. The J gene is TRBJ2-1, the V gene TRBV5-5; D is unresolved. CDR3 length: 15 amino acids. Per the germline V gene, CDR1 is SGHKS and CDR2 is YYEKEE (reference sequence). V was clipped by 1 base and J by 0 bases, with 8 bases between them. The CDR3 DNA follows: TGTGCCAGCAGCTTGTATAAAAGCTCCTACAATGAGCAGTTCTTC. Residues: CASSLYKSSYNEQFF.

The chain is built from TRBV29-1 and TRBJ1-2, with a possible D match to TRBD1 (6 bases). V dropped 2 bases and J dropped 4 bases, with 14 bases sitting between them. This CDR3 has 14 amino acids. CDR1 SQVTM and CDR2 ANQGSEA come from the germline V gene. CDR3 sequence reads: CSVESPGVVYGYTF. CDR3 DNA sequence: TGCAGCGTTGAATCGCCAGGGGTGGTCTATGGCTACACCTTC.

Comments on this clonotype: One junction end disagrees with the germline gene, perhaps due to a read error. The chain combines TRBV28 with TRBJ2-3; TRBD1 might be the D (7 bases). Germline V CDR1 and CDR2: MDHEN, SYDVKM. CDR3 length equals 12 residues. CDR3: CASSSSDRAGRF. The CDR3 nucleotides read TGTGCCAGCAGTTCTTCCGACAGGGCGGGGAGGTTT.

The chain carries TRBV29-1 and TRBJ1-6, with unresolved D. V was shortened by 7 bases and J by 7 bases, with 14 bases between the two germline ends. The CDR3 covers 13 residues. Germline assignment: CDR1 SQVTM and CDR2 ANQGSEA. As DNA, the CDR3 is TGCAGCGGATCCTGGGGTGTGAATTCACCCCTCCACTTT. Translating it yields CSGSWGVNSPLHF.

This clonotype was found many times. CDR3 loop: CASSLYTSYNEQFF. The CDR3 nucleotides are TGTGCCAGCAGTTTATATACGTCCTACAATGAGCAGTTCTTC. The rearrangement links TRBV27 to TRBJ2-1; D is unclear. This CDR3 region has 14 residues. CDR1 and CDR2 from the germline V gene are MNHEY and SMNVEV (reference sequence). Deletions cut 1 base from V and 1 base from J, with 5 bases between.

The chain carries TRBV29-1 and TRBJ2-7, with a possible D match to TRBD1 (5 bases). Trimming pared 4 bases from V and 2 bases from J, leaving 9 bases between. CDR1 is SQVTM, CDR2 ANQGSEA, per germline. This CDR3 spans 12 amino acids. CDR3 nucleotides: TGCAGCGTTGCGACAGACCCCTACGAGCAGTACTTC. Its protein product is CSVATDPYEQYF.

This clonotype was seen repeatedly, ten times or more. The CDR3 sequence is CASSQLTGGAYNEQFF. In DNA form, the CDR3 reads TGTGCCAGCAGCCAACTAACAGGGGGCGCATACAATGAGCAGTTCTTC. The chain links TRBV3-1 to TRBJ2-1, with 9 bases matching TRBD1. V dropped 2 bases and J dropped 4; count of bases not matched to a gene: 6. Germline CDR1 LGHDT, CDR2 YNNKEL (reference sequence). The CDR3 length is 16 residues.

The CDR3 DNA reads as TGTGCCAGCAGCCAAGATGGTGATAACACAGATACGCAGTATTTT. Amino acid sequence: CASSQDGDNTDTQYF. The V and J genes are TRBV4-2 and TRBJ2-3; no definite D call. Germline V gives CDR1 LGHNA, CDR2 YNFKEQ. The CDR3 consists of 15 residues. V lost 0 bases and J lost 2, with 9 bases in between.

The chain joins TRBV20-1 to TRBJ2-7; 7 nucleotides agree with TRBD1. The length of the CDR3 is 15 residues. Trimming cost V 0 bases and J 4 bases; bases outside gene matches: 9. Germline V gene sequence: CDR1 DFQATT, CDR2 SNEGSKA (reference sequence). This chain's CDR3 is CSARDLRGQIYEQYF. The DNA of the CDR3 is TGCAGTGCTAGAGATTTGAGGGGGCAGATATACGAGCAGTACTTC.

The chain combines TRBV20-1 with TRBJ2-3; D not certain. Germline V lookup: CDR1 DFQATT, CDR2 SNEGSKA (reference sequence). This CDR3 is 17 amino acids long. Trimming shortened V by 1 base and J by 1 base, and 18 bases separated the two germline ends. The CDR3 region is CSARALRVEARTDTQYF. The CDR3 DNA is TGCAGTGCTAGAGCCCTTCGGGTCGAAGCACGCACAGATACGCAGTATTTT.

The J gene is TRBJ2-3, the V gene TRBV27; 8 nucleotides agree with TRBD2. The CDR3 is made up of 19 amino acids. The trim removed 3 bases at V and 1 base at J, leaving 15 bases unmatched. The V gene's germline CDR1 is MNHEY and CDR2 SMNVEV (reference sequence). The CDR3 DNA sequence: TGTGCCAGCAGTTTTCGAGTTTATCCCCCGGGAGGGGGCACAGATACGCAGTATTTT. This translates into CASSFRVYPPGGGTDTQYF.

This clonotype was counted a few times. The chain recombines TRBV30 with TRBJ2-7; D might be TRBD1 or TRBD2, each matching 6 bases. V lost 1 base and J 6 bases, leaving 13 bases between the germline ends. The germline V gene has CDR1 GTSNPN and CDR2 SVGIG (reference sequence). The CDR3 has 13 residues. CDR3 loop: CAWSAHGGSEQYF. The CDR3 nucleotides are TGTGCCTGGAGTGCCCACGGGGGCTCCGAGCAGTACTTC.

This clonotype occurred once. This chain connects TRBV6-2 or TRBV6-3 to TRBJ2-7, with 12 nucleotides matching TRBD2. CDR3 length equals 16 residues. With V trimmed by 9 bases and J by 1 base, 10 bases remained unmatched. Germline CDR1 MNHEY, CDR2 SVGEGT. The CDR3 bases are TGTGCCAGTAGGTATTCCGGACTAGCGGGGTCCTACGAGCAGTACTTC. This translates into CASRYSGLAGSYEQYF.

This clonotype was observed at least ten times. The rearrangement links TRBV12-3 or TRBV12-4 to TRBJ2-1; TRBD1 matches at 7 bases. The CDR3 consists of 20 residues. The V and J ends lost 6 bases and 0 bases, in that order; junction bases with no gene match: 20. This CDR3 is CASSPGRQGTQYGSYNEQFF. CDR3 nucleotides: TGTGCCAGCAGCCCAGGCCGACAGGGTACCCAGTACGGCTCCTACAATGAGCAGTTCTTC.

The chain employs TRBV15 and TRBJ2-7; TRBD1 might be the D (6 bases). The CDR3 length is 12 residues. With 5 bases removed from V and 7 bases from J, the gap between germline ends came to 12 bases. CDR1 is LNHNV and CDR2 is YYDKDF in the germline V gene (reference sequence). In DNA form, the CDR3 reads TGTGCCACCAGCTCCCAGGGGAGTGAGCAGTACTTC. This gives the protein CATSSQGSEQYF. The whole variable domain, remainder taken from reference TRBV15 and TRBJ2-7, is DAMVIQNPRYQVTQFGKPVTLSCSQTLNHNVMYWYQQKSSQAPKLLFHYYDKDFNNEADTPDNFQSRRPNTSFCFLDIRSPGLGDTAMYLCATSSQGSEQYFGPGTRLTVT.

This clonotype has only a few counts. The genes are TRBV5-1 and TRBJ2-1; no firm D call. Germline CDR1 reads SGHRS; CDR2 reads YFSETQ. The length of the CDR3 is 15 residues. Trimming shortened V by 4 bases and J by 5 bases, and 16 bases separated the two germline ends. The CDR3 DNA follows: TGCGCCAGCAGCCCCGGGCCCCCGGGCGACAATGAGCAGTTCTTC. It encodes CASSPGPPGDNEQFF.

This clonotype was seen a few times. The chain recombines TRBV20-1 with TRBJ2-1; the match to TRBD2 covers 10 bases. In germline, CDR1 is DFQATT, CDR2 SNEGSKA (reference sequence). This CDR3 has 15 amino acids. Trimming took 2 bases from V and 2 from J; bases not matched to a gene: 3. CDR3 amino acids: CSARSLAGAYNEQFF. The CDR3 coding sequence is TGCAGTGCTAGATCTCTAGCGGGGGCCTACAATGAGCAGTTCTTC.

This clonotype has at least ten counts. This sequence joins TRBV20-1 and TRBJ2-3, with 7 bases identical to TRBD2. The length of the CDR3 is 13 residues. V shed 3 bases, J shed 3 bases, and the junction held 3 bases outside the gene matches. The germline V gene has CDR1 DFQATT and CDR2 SNEGSKA (reference sequence). CDR3: CSARRGSTDTQYF. The CDR3 coding sequence is TGCAGTGCTAGGCGCGGGAGTACAGATACGCAGTATTTT.

This clonotype was seen a handful of times. The chain recombines TRBV6-5 with TRBJ2-7; a possible D gene is TRBD2 (6 bases). Trimming removed 0 bases from V and 1 base from J, with 10 bases in between. The CDR3 sequence is 15 residues long. CDR1 MNHEY and CDR2 SVGAGI come from the germline V gene. The CDR3 region has the DNA TGTGCCAGCAGTTACTCCGGAGGGTGGTCCTACGAGCAGTACTTC. It specifies CASSYSGGWSYEQYF.

V is TRBV19 and J is TRBJ2-3, with D perhaps matching TRBD2 (5 bases). The CDR3 spans 12 residues. Germline CDR1 reads LNHDA; CDR2 reads SQIVND (reference sequence). V lost 6 bases and J 6 bases, leaving 10 bases between the germline ends. Written as DNA, the CDR3 is TGTGCCAGTAGCGGGATTACCGATACGCAGTATTTT. It specifies CASSGITDTQYF.

This clonotype was detected ten times or more. The chain is built from TRBV7-3 and TRBJ2-7, with 9 positions matching TRBD1. This CDR3 spans 13 amino acids. Germline assignment: CDR1 SGHTA and CDR2 FQGTGA. Trimming at V came to 5 bases and at J to 7 bases, leaving 6 bases not matched to a gene. The CDR3 DNA sequence: TGTGCCAGCAGCCTGGGGACAGGGCGTGAGCAGTACTTC. Its translation is CASSLGTGREQYF.

The CDR3 loop is CASSLSLAGVEQFF. The CDR3 DNA is TGTGCCAGCAGTTTATCACTAGCGGGGGTTGAGCAGTTCTTC. This chain connects TRBV28 to TRBJ2-1, with 11 bases that match TRBD2. The V segment lost 1 base and the J segment 9 bases; nucleotides outside the gene matches: 2. The CDR3 spans 14 residues. Germline V gene sequence: CDR1 MDHEN, CDR2 SYDVKM.